The clone carrying this T cell receptor (beta chain) was seen a handful of times. This entry belongs to a study of shared clonotypes between healthy human individuals. Trimming took 5 bases from V and 3 from J; bases not matched to a gene: 7. This CDR3 comprises 15 residues. Germline V gene data show CDR1 as SGHDN and CDR2 as FVKESK. CD45RO-negative, CCR7-positively selected cells formed the naive CD8 fraction, excluding terminally differentiated effector memory CD45RA+ cells. The genomic DNA of each subset was split evenly across several immunoSEQ plates. Sequencing was performed with immunoSEQ multiplex PCR; in TCRdb, only in-frame clones are kept and a portion is missing. This sample has about 2.1 million clones, with just over 90% found just once.

Sequencing input: naive CD8+ T cells from PBMCs. The rearrangement joins TRBV14 to TRBJ1-1, with TRBD1 matching 9 bases. This TCR was recovered from a man aged 18-30 years in good health. Some clones in this sample may be carry-over from other donors' samples. The CDR3 is CASSFIQGADTEAFF. The DNA for the CDR3 is TGTGCCAGCAGCTTCATACAGGGGGCGGACACTGAAGCTTTCTTT.